This T cell receptor beta chain was captured in a study of blood T cells in healthy people across ages. In this sample, this clonotype turned up a few times. PCR was performed a second time for roughly 6 to 12 cycles using a sample-barcoded 5' primer and a J-beta primer mix. TCRdb ran MiXCR on the 5' RACE reads and lists one entry per CDR3 protein. The sample lists just under 750,000 distinct CDR3 sequences, about 20% seen once, with 22% in the top ten. Between the trimmed V and J ends, which lost 3 bases and 2 bases, there was a span of 13 bases. Germline CDR1 SGHDN, CDR2 FVKESK. CDR3 size: 15 residues.

The TCR sequence derives from a man in his 70s in good health. The chain couples TRBV14 to TRBJ1-2; D is possibly TRBD1 (6 bases). The specimen sequenced was blood. The CDR3 nucleotides are TGTGCCAGCAGCCAGGAGACAGGACCGAACTATGGCTACACCTTC. Its protein is CASSQETGPNYGYTF.